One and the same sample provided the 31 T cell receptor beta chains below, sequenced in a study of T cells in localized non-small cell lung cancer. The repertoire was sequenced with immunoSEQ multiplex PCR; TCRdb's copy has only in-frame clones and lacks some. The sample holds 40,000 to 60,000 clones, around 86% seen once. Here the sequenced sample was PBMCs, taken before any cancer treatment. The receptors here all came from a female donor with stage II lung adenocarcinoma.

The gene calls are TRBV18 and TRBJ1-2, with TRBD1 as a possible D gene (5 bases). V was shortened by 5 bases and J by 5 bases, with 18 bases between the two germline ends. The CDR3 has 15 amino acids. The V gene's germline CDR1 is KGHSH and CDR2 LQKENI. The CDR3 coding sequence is TGTGCCAGCTCATCACAGGTGGGGGGAGAGTATGGCTACACCTTC. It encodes CASSSQVGGEYGYTF. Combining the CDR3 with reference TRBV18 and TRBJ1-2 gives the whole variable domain NAGVMQNPRHLVRRRGQEARLRCSPMKGHSHVYWYRQLPEEGLKFMVYLQKENIIDESGMPKERFSAEFPKEGPSILRIQQVVRGDSAAYFCASSSQVGGEYGYTFGSGTRLTVV.

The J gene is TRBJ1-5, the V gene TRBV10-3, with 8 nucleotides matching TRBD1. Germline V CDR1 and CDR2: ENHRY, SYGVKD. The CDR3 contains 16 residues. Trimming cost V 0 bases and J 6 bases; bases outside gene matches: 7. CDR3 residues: CAISESSTGGGQPQHF. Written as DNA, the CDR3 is TGTGCCATCAGTGAGTCGTCCACAGGGGGAGGTCAGCCCCAGCATTTT.

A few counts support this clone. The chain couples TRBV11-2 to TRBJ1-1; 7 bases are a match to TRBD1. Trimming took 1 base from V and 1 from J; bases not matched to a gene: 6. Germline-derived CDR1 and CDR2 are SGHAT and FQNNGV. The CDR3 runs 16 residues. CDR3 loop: CASSLAQGFANTEAFF. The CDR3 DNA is TGTGCCAGCAGCTTAGCACAGGGGTTTGCGAACACTGAAGCTTTCTTT.

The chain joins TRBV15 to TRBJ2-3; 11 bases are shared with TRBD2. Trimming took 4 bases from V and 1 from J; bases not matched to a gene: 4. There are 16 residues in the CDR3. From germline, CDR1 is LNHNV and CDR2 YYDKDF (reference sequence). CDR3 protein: CATSISLAGGTDTQYF. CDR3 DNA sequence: TGTGCCACCAGCATCTCACTAGCGGGGGGCACAGATACGCAGTATTTT. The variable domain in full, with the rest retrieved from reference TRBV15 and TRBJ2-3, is DAMVIQNPRYQVTQFGKPVTLSCSQTLNHNVMYWYQQKSSQAPKLLFHYYDKDFNNEADTPDNFQSRRPNTSFCFLDIRSPGLGDTAMYLCATSISLAGGTDTQYFGPGTRLTVL.

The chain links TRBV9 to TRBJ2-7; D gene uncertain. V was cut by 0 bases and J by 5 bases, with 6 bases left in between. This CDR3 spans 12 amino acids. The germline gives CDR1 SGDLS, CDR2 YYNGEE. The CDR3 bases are TGTGCCAGCAGCGTAGAAGTGGACGAGCAGTACTTC. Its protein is CASSVEVDEQYF.

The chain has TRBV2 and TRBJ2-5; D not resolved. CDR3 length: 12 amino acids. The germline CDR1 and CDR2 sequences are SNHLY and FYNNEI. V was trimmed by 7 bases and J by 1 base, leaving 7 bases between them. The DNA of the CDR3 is TGTGCCAGCAACCCAGGCCAAGAGACCCAGTACTTC. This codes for CASNPGQETQYF.

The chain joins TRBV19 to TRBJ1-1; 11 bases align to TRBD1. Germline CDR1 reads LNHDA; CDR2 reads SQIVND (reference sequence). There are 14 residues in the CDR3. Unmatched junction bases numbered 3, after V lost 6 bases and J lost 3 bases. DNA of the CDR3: TGTGCCAGTAGGAGGACAGGGGGCTACACTGAAGCTTTCTTT. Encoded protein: CASRRTGGYTEAFF.

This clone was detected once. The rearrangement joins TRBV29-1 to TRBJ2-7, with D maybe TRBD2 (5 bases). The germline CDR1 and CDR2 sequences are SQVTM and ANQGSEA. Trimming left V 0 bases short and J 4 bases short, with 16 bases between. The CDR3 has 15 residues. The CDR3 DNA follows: TGCAGCGTTGAAGAGAGGAGAGGGCCTGGTTACGAGCAGTACTTC. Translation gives CSVEERRGPGYEQYF.

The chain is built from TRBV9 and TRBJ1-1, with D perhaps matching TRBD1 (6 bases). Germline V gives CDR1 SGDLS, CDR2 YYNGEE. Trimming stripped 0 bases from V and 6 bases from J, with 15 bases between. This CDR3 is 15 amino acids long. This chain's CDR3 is CASSVAPGQFAEAFF. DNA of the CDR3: TGTGCCAGCAGCGTAGCCCCAGGACAGTTCGCTGAAGCTTTCTTT.

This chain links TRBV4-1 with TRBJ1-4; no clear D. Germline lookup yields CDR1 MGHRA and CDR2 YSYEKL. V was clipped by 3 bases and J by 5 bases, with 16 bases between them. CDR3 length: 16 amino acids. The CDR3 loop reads CASSQNGAVVNEKLFF. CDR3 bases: TGCGCCAGCAGCCAGAATGGAGCGGTTGTGAATGAAAAACTGTTTTTT.

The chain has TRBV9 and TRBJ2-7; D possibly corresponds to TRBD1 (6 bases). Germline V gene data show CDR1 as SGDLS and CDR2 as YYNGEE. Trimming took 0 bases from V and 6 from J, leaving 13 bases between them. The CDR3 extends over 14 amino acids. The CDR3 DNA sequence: TGTGCCAGCAGCGTAGCTCTCCAGGGGCCCGAGCAGTACTTC. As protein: CASSVALQGPEQYF.

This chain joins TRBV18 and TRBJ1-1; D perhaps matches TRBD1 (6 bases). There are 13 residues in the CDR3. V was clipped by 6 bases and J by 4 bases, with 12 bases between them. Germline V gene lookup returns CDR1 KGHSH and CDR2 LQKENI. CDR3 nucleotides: TGTGCCAGCTCCCTCAGGGGTGCCACTGAAGCTTTCTTT. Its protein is CASSLRGATEAFF.

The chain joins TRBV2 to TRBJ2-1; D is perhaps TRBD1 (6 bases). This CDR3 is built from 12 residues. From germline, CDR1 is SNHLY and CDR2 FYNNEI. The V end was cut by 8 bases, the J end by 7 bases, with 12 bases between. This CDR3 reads CASHPQGNEQFF. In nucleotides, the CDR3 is TGTGCCAGCCACCCCCAGGGGAATGAGCAGTTCTTC. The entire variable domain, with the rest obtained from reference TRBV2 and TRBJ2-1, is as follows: EPEVTQTPSHQVTQMGQEVILRCVPISNHLYFYWYRQILGQKVEFLVSFYNNEISEKSEIFDDQFSVERPDGSNFTLKIRSTKLEDSAMYFCASHPQGNEQFFGPGTRLTVL.

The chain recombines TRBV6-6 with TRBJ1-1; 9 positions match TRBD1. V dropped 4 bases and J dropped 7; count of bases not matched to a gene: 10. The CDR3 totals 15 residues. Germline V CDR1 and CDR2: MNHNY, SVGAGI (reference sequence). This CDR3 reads CASSLGTGRKDEAFF. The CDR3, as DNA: TGTGCCAGCAGTTTAGGGACAGGGCGGAAGGATGAAGCTTTCTTT.

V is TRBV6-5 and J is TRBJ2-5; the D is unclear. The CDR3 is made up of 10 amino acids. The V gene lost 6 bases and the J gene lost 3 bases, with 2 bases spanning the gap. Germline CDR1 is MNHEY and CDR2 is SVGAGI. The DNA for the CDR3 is TGTGCCAGCAGGAAAGAGACCCAGTACTTC. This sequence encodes CASRKETQYF.

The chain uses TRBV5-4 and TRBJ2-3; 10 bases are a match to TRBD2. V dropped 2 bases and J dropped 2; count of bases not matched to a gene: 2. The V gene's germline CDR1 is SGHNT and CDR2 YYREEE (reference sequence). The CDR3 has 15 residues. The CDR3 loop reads CASSLAGGYTDTQYF. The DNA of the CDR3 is TGTGCCAGCAGCTTAGCGGGGGGGTACACAGATACGCAGTATTTT.

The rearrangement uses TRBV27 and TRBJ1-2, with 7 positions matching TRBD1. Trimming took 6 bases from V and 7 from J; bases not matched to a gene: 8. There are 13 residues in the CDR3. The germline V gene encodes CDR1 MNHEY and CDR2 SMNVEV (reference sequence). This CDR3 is CASSSTYRGGYTF. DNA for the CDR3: TGTGCCAGCAGCTCAACCTACAGGGGTGGCTACACCTTC.

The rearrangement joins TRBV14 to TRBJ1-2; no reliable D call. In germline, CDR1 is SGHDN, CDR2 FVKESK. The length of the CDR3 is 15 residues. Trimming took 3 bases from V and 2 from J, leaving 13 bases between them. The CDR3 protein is CASSQDRLLNYGYTF. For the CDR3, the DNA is TGTGCCAGCAGCCAGGACCGACTATTAAACTATGGCTACACCTTC.

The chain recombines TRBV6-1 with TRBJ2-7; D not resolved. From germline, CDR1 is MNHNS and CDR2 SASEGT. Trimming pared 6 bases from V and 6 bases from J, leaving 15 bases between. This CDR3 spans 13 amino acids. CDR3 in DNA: TGTGCCAGCAGCTTAGATATCTGGGCCGAGCAGTACTTC. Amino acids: CASSLDIWAEQYF.

The CDR3 region has the DNA TGTGCCAGCAGCTTATCAGTAAGAGCAGGGGAGCTGTTTTTT. It codes for CASSLSVRAGELFF. The rearrangement links TRBV11-3 to TRBJ2-2; D is uncertain. This CDR3 is built from 14 residues. Germline V CDR1 and CDR2: SGHNT, YENEEA. V dropped 2 bases and J dropped 8 bases, with 12 bases sitting between them. Complete variable domain (other parts from reference TRBV11-3 and TRBJ2-2): EAGVVQSPRYKIIEKKQPVAFWCNPISGHNTLYWYLQNLGQGPELLIRYENEEAVDDSQLPKDRFSAERLKGVDSTLKIQPAELGDSAVYLCASSLSVRAGELFFGEGSRLTVL.

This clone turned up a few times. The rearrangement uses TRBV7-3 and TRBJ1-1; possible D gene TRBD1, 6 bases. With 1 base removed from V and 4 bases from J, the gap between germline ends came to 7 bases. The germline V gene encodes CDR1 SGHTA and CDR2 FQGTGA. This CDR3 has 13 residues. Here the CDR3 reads CASSLNRVTEAFF. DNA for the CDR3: TGTGCCAGCAGCTTAAACAGGGTCACTGAAGCTTTCTTT. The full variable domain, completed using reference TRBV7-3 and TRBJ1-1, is GAGVSQTPSNKVTEKGKYVELRCDPISGHTALYWYRQSLGQGPEFLIYFQGTGAADDSGLPNDRFFAVRPEGSVSTLKIQRTERGDSAVYLCASSLNRVTEAFFGQGTRLTVV.

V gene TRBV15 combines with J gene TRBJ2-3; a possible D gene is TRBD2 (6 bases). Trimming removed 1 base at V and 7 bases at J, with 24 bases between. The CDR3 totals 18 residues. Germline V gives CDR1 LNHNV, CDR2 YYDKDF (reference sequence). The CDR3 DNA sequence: TGTGCCACCAGCAGAGGGAAAGGCGCGGGGTCCCAAACATATACGCAGTATTTT. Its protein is CATSRGKGAGSQTYTQYF.

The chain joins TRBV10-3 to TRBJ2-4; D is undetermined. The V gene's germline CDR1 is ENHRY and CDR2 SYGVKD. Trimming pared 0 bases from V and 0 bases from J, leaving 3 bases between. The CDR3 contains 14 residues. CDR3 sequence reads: CAISESKAKNIQYF. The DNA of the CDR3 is TGTGCCATCAGTGAGTCAAAAGCCAAAAACATTCAGTACTTC.

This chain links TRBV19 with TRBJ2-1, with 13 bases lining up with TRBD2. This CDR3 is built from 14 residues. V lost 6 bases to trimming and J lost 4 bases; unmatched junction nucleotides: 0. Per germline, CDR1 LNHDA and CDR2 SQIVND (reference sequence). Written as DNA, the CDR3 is TGTGCCAGTAGGGGACTAGCGGGGTACAATGAGCAGTTCTTC. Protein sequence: CASRGLAGYNEQFF.

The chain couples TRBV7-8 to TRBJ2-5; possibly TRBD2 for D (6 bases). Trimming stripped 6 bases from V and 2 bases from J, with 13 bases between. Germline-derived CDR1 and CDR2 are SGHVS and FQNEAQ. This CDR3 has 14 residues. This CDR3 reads CASSAGGAQETQYF. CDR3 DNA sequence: TGTGCCAGCAGTGCCGGCGGGGCACAAGAGACCCAGTACTTC.

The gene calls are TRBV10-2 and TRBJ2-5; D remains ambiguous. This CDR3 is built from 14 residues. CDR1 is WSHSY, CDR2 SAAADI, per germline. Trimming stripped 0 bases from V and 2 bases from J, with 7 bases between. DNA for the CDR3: TGCGCCAGCAGTGAGTCGGGCAGTCAAGAGACCCAGTACTTC. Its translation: CASSESGSQETQYF.

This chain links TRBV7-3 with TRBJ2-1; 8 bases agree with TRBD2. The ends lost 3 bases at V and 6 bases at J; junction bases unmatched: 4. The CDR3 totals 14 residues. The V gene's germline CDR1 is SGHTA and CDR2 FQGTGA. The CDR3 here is CASSFTGTSNEQFF. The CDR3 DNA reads TGTGCCAGCAGCTTCACCGGGACTAGCAATGAGCAGTTCTTC.

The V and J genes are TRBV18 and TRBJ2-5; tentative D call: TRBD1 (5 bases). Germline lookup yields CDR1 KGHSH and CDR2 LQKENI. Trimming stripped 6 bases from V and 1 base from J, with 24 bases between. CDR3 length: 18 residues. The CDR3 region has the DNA TGTGCCAGCTCTCAGACAGAGATTGTCGCGGCGTCCCAAGAGACCCAGTACTTC. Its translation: CASSQTEIVAASQETQYF.

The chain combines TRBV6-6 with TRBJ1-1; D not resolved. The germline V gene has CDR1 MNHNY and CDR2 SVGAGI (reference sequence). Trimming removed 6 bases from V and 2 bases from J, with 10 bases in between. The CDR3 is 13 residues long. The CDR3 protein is CASRSGENTEAFF. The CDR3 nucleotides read TGTGCCAGCAGATCGGGAGAAAACACTGAAGCTTTCTTT.

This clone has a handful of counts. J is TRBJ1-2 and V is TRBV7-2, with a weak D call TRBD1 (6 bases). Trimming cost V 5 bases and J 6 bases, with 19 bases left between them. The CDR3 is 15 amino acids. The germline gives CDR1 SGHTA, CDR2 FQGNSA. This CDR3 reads CASSQPGRGRDGYTF. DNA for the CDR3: TGTGCCAGCAGCCAACCTGGACGGGGGCGCGATGGCTACACCTTC. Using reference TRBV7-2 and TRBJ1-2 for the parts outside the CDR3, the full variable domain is GAGVSQSPSNKVTEKGKDVELRCDPISGHTALYWYRQSLGQGLEFLIYFQGNSAPDKSGLPSDRFSAERTGGSVSTLTIQRTQQEDSAVYLCASSQPGRGRDGYTFGSGTRLTVV.

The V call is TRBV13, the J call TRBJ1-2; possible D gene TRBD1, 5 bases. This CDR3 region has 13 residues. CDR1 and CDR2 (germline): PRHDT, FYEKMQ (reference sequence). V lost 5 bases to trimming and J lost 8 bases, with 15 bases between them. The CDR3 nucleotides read TGTGCCAGCAGCATTAGTGGTAGGGGAGGCTACACCTTC. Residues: CASSISGRGGYTF.